The rows below give T cell receptor beta chains drawn from one sample of a study of blood T cell repertoires in COVID-19. Generated by immunoSEQ multiplex PCR, the TCRdb table keeps only in-frame clones and is missing some. The repertoire holds about 70,000 clones, with roughly 80% as singletons. Sequenced input: peripheral blood. These receptors all come from a man aged 65-85 years who had recovered from COVID-19. CDR3s include the opening cysteine and the closing phenylalanine or tryptophan. The D gene is left open where the match is weak. The size entry is marked missing in some rows and otherwise reads once, few, many or a size class.

>NA|NA|TRBV7-2|TRBJ2-5
TGTGCCAGCAGCTTAGAAATAGGGGCGCAAGAGACCCAGTACTTC
CASSLEIGAQETQYF
>NA|TRBD2|TRBV7-2|TRBJ2-1
TGTGCCAGCAGCTTAGCCCGGGAGGGCTCCTACAATGAGCAGTTCTTC
CASSLAREGSYNEQFF
>NA|TRBD1|TRBV9|TRBJ2-2
TGTGCCAGTGAACCCGGACAGGGAATCGGCACCGGGGAGCTGTTTTTT
CASEPGQGIGTGELFF
>NA|TRBD2|TRBV27|TRBJ2-5
TGTGCCAGCAGTACTAGCGGCGCCTCGGCGCCCAAGACCCAGTACTTC
CASSTSGASAPKTQYF
>NA|NA|TRBV5-1|TRBJ1-2
TGCGCCAGCAGCTTGTTCGCAGGACTACGCTATGGCTACACCTTC
CASSLFAGLRYGYTF
>NA|NA|TRBV4-3|TRBJ2-2
TGCGCCAGCAGCCAAGATTTCCGGACCGGGGAGCTGTTTTTT
CASSQDFRTGELFF
>few|NA|TRBV7-9|TRBJ1-2
TGTGCCAGCAGCACAGGCTATGGCTACACCTTC
CASSTGYGYTF
>NA|NA|TRBV12-3/TRBV12-4|TRBJ2-4
TGTGCCAGCAGTTACACAGGGGGGGAAGGGTACTTC
CASSYTGGEGYF
>few|TRBD1|TRBV4-3|TRBJ2-2
TGCGCCAGCGGGACAGGGAACACCGGGGAGCTGTTTTTT
CASGTGNTGELFF
>NA|NA|TRBV11-2|TRBJ2-1
TGTGCCAGCAGCTTATCCGCGGGCCCCCAAGGGAGTGAGCAGTTCTTC
CASSLSAGPQGSEQFF
>NA|TRBD1|TRBV29-1|TRBJ2-3
TGCAGCGTTGAACCCGGGACAGGGGCTGACAATACGCAGTATTTT
CSVEPGTGADNTQYF
>NA|NA|TRBV7-2|TRBJ1-5
TGTGCCAGCAGCTCTGGAGCAGGGGATCAGCCCCAGCATTTT
CASSSGAGDQPQHF
>NA|NA|TRBV11-2|TRBJ1-1
TGTGCCAGCAGCTTTGAGAAGAACACTGAAGCTTTCTTT
CASSFEKNTEAFF
>NA|NA|TRBV6-1|TRBJ1-5
TGTGCCAGCAGTGCTTGGGGGGTCGATAGCAATCAGCCCCAGCATTTT
CASSAWGVDSNQPQHF
>NA|TRBD1|TRBV5-5|TRBJ2-7
TGTGCCAGCAGCTTTACAGGGGGCGGCGAGCAGTACTTC
CASSFTGGGEQYF
>NA|TRBD2|TRBV19|TRBJ2-7
TGTGCCAGTAGTATGAGGCTAGCGGGGGACGAGCAGTACTTC
CASSMRLAGDEQYF
>NA|TRBD2|TRBV6-2/TRBV6-3|TRBJ2-7
TGTGCCAGCAGTTACTCTTCCGGACTAGCGACCTACGAGCAGTACTTC
CASSYSSGLATYEQYF
>NA|TRBD2|TRBV27|TRBJ2-2
TGTGCCAGCAGTTTACAGCGCGGGAGTGACACCGGGGAGCTGTTTTTT
CASSLQRGSDTGELFF
>NA|NA|TRBV10-1|TRBJ1-4
TGCGCCAGCAGCGCCGGGGGAACCGTTGAAAAACTGTTTTTT
CASSAGGTVEKLFF
>NA|NA|TRBV18|TRBJ2-5
TGTGCCAGCTCACTGGAGGTGTCTAGCCAAGAGACCCAGTACTTC
CASSLEVSSQETQYF
>NA|NA|TRBV3-1/TRBV3-2|TRBJ2-7
TGTGCCAGCAGCCAAGATTCCCACAGGGACTACGAGCAGTACTTC
CASSQDSHRDYEQYF
>many|NA|TRBV7-3|TRBJ2-2
TGTGCCAGCAGCCCAGACAGTTTCACCGGGGAGCTGTTTTTT
CASSPDSFTGELFF
>NA|NA|TRBV5-1|TRBJ1-3
TGCGCCAGCAGCCCCTCCGGGGAGCCTGGAAACACCATATATTTT
CASSPSGEPGNTIYF
>NA|TRBD1|TRBV6-6|TRBJ1-6
TGTGCCAGCAGGTCCGGGACAGGGGGCGGTAATTCACCCCTCCACTTT
CASRSGTGGGNSPLHF
>NA|NA|TRBV7-2|TRBJ2-6
TGTGCCAGCAGCCCGCCCGGGGCTGGGGCCAACGTCCTGACTTTC
CASSPPGAGANVLTF
>large|NA|TRBV6-5|TRBJ2-1
TGTGCCAGCAGTTCCGGACTCCTCGACGAGCAGTTCTTC
CASSSGLLDEQFF
>NA|NA|TRBV19|TRBJ1-4
TGTGCCAGTAGTCTGTGGGGAGGGACGAATGAAAAACTGTTTTTT
CASSLWGGTNEKLFF
>NA|NA|TRBV5-1|TRBJ2-7
TGCGCCAGCAGCTTGGCCGCGGGGATCTCCTACGAGCAGTACTTC
CASSLAAGISYEQYF
>NA|TRBD2|TRBV4-2|TRBJ2-1
TGTGCCAGCAGCCAAGGAGGATCTAGCGGGGATACCTACAATGAGCAGTTCTTC
CASSQGGSSGDTYNEQFF
>NA|NA|TRBV12-3/TRBV12-4|TRBJ2-7
TGTGCCAGCAGTTTGCCAGATTCCTACGAGCAGTACTTC
CASSLPDSYEQYF
>few|NA|TRBV14|TRBJ1-6
TGTGCCAGCAGCCCTTTAGCGGGTAATTCACCCCTCCACTTT
CASSPLAGNSPLHF
>few|NA|TRBV27|TRBJ1-6
TGTGCCAGCAGCCTCCAGGGTGGTAATTCACCCCTCCACTTT
CASSLQGGNSPLHF
>NA|TRBD2|TRBV4-2|TRBJ2-2
TGTGCCAGCAGCCAAGATAAGGGAGCGGGGATGCCGAACACCGGGGAGCTGTTTTTT
CASSQDKGAGMPNTGELFF
>NA|TRBD1|TRBV3-1/TRBV3-2|TRBJ1-5
TGTGCCAGCAGCCCGACAGGGGGCAATCAGCCCCAGCATTTT
CASSPTGGNQPQHF
>NA|TRBD1|TRBV19|TRBJ1-2
TGTGCCAGTAGTACTTGGGGGACAGCAGTTGGCTACACCTTC
CASSTWGTAVGYTF
>NA|TRBD1|TRBV4-2|TRBJ1-1
TGTGCCAGCAGCCTCGGGACAGGGGGCACTGAAGCTTTCTTT
CASSLGTGGTEAFF
>once|NA|TRBV6-2/TRBV6-3|TRBJ2-7
TGTGCCAGCAGTTGGGCCTGGGAGAGCTACGAGCAGTACTTC
CASSWAWESYEQYF
>NA|NA|TRBV21-1|TRBJ2-4
TGTGCCAGCAGCTTACAAGATCGGGACTTGGGGAATTTGAACATTCAGTACTTC
CASSLQDRDLGNLNIQYF
>NA|NA|TRBV14|TRBJ2-2
TGTGCCAGCAGCGGACGGACACCAGCGAACACCGGGGAGCTGTTTTTT
CASSGRTPANTGELFF
>few|TRBD2|TRBV5-1|TRBJ2-3
TGCGCCAGCAGCACAAGCCTACTAGCGGGAGGGGCAGATACGCAGTATTTT
CASSTSLLAGGADTQYF
>NA|TRBD1|TRBV18|TRBJ2-7
TGTGCCAGCTCACCGGGGACAGGAGACGTATACGAGCAGTACTTC
CASSPGTGDVYEQYF
>few|TRBD1|TRBV27|TRBJ2-5
TGTGCCAGCAGACGAATTGTCCCCCGGGACAGGACCCAAGAGACCCAGTACTTC
CASRRIVPRDRTQETQYF
>NA|TRBD1|TRBV28|TRBJ2-3
TGTGCCAGCAGTTTGAGGACAGGGTACACAGATACGCAGTATTTT
CASSLRTGYTDTQYF
>NA|NA|TRBV5-4|TRBJ2-7
TGTGCCAGCAGCTTGGTGGGGGCAGGGGAGCAGTACTTC
CASSLVGAGEQYF
>NA|TRBD1|TRBV9|TRBJ2-2
TGTGCCAGCAGCGCGACAGGGTACGAGGCCGGGGAGCTGTTTTTT
CASSATGYEAGELFF
>NA|NA|TRBV11-3|TRBJ1-2
TGTGCCAGCACCCGGCTGGAGACTGCTGGCTACACCTTC
CASTRLETAGYTF
>once|TRBD2|TRBV7-2|TRBJ2-5
TGTGCCAGCAGCCCGGGGCGGACTAGCGGGGGGGCAAAGACCCAGTACTTC
CASSPGRTSGGAKTQYF
>NA|NA|TRBV28|TRBJ1-2
TGTGCCAGCAGTTCAGGGAACTATGGCTACACCTTC
CASSSGNYGYTF
>NA|TRBD1|TRBV19|TRBJ1-1
TGTGCCACTAAGACGGGACAGATGAACACTGAAGCTTTCTTT
CATKTGQMNTEAFF
>NA|NA|TRBV7-2|TRBJ1-5
TGTGCCAGCAGCAGTCCGGGTGATAGCAATCAGCCCCAGCATTTT
CASSSPGDSNQPQHF
>few|TRBD1|TRBV7-8|TRBJ1-5
TGTGCCAGCAGCGATACCCCAGGGGGCAGGGATCAGCCCCAGCATTTT
CASSDTPGGRDQPQHF
>NA|TRBD1|TRBV28|TRBJ1-2
TGTGCCAGCAAGCGACAGGGGGTTCTCCAGGGACGAGGCTACACCTTC
CASKRQGVLQGRGYTF
>NA|NA|TRBV4-1|TRBJ1-6
TGCGCCAGCAGCCAAGAGTCTTCCAGCTCCTATAATTCACCCCTCCACTTT
CASSQESSSSYNSPLHF
>NA|TRBD1|TRBV27|TRBJ2-3
TGTGCCAGCAGTTACAAGAGACAGGGGGCGGCGGATACGCAGTATTTT
CASSYKRQGAADTQYF
>NA|NA|TRBV5-5|TRBJ1-5
TGTGCCAGCAGCTTTAGCTATAGCAATCAGCCCCAGCATTTT
CASSFSYSNQPQHF
>NA|NA|TRBV3-1/TRBV3-2|TRBJ1-6
TGTGCCAGCAGCCAAGATGCAGGGGTAGGTTCACCCCTCCACTTT
CASSQDAGVGSPLHF
>NA|TRBD1|TRBV5-4|TRBJ1-6
TGTGCCAGCAGCCTGACAGGGTCGGGTTCACCCCTCCACTTT
CASSLTGSGSPLHF
>NA|NA|TRBV19|TRBJ1-1
TGTGCCAGTTCCGGGGGGTATGGCACTGAAGCTTTCTTT
CASSGGYGTEAFF